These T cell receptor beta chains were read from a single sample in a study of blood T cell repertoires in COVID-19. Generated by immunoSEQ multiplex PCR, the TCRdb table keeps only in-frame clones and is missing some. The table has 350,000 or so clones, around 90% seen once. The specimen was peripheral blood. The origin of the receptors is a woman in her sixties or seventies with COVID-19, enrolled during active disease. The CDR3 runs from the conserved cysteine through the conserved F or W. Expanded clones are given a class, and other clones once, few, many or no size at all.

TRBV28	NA	CASSFLGGVRFLGNTIYF
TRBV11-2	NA	CASRTAGGASGYTF
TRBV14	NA	CASSHLAGGRDEQFF
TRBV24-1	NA	CATSTGLGNEQFF
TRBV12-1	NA	CASSPRPSSGNTIYF
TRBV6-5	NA	CASSYNQNYGYTF
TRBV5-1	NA	CASSLGSAGLQETQYF
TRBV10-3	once	CATCDEWSEGQPQHF
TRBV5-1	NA	CASSLSPPNTEAFF
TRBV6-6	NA	CASSYRSGNSPLHF
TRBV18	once	CASSLYSGANVLTF
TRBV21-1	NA	CASSTGILRIWNSGANVLTF
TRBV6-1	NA	CASSDGGSLNYYSNQPQHF
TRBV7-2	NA	CASSPPKGGAPGELFF
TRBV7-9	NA	CASSTRGGPNQPQHF
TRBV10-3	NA	CASGERPQGGTEAFF
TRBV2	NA	CATGGTNTEAFF
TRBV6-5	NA	CASSYSGGTSTDTQYF
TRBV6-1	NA	CASSEWGQGNSPLHF
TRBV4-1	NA	CASSPVIQGPGELFF
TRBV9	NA	CASSVGRGKTPHHGYTF
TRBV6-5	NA	CASSRSGGNSPLHF
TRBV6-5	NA	CASSYSLWGREKLFF
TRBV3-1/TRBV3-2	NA	CASSAVPGSSGNTIYF
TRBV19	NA	CASSPHGTERYSNQPQHF
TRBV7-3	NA	CASSFLGASYNEQFF
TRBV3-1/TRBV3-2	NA	CASSQGAGQPQHF
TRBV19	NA	CASSIGRDITKNIQYF
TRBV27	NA	CASSFRNSGANVLTF
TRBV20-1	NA	CSAGNQPQHF
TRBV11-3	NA	CASSPSLGDSPLSEQFF